The sequence of this T cell receptor (beta chain) was determined in a study of T-cell reconstitution after alpha-beta-depleted transplantation in children (dated by TCRdb to 2016 to 2017). Study-wide context: The study quantitatively tracked T-cell immune reconstitution after TCRalphabeta/CD19-depleted allogeneic hematopoietic cell transplantation in children using TCR repertoire profiling.

This clonotype was seen more than once but under ten times. Its target antigen remains unknown. No much larger clonotype is one base removed from it; base qualities were not supplied. Library preparation employed PCR. Sequencing relied on an Illumina HiSeq 2500. To normalize quantification of the TCRbeta repertoire, the TCR libraries were built with molecular barcoding that relied on unique molecular identifiers. TCRdb trimmed public reads at Q25 via fastp, called clones via MiXCR and kept in-frame beta chains. Duplicate CDR3 protein sequences are folded into a single record with the most common DNA and genes. The sample yields around 400,000 distinct CDR3 sequences; around 20% were counted once. The ten largest clones take up less than 4.5% of the sample. The source material was PBMCs from the stem cell graft donor, sampled from the stem cell graft. This receptor was identified in a human donor who donated a stem cell graft to a child with acute myeloid leukemia.

The bases are TGTGCCAGCAGCCATATAAAAAACCTGGGGGCGAATGAGCAGTTCTTC. It encodes CASSHIKNLGANEQFF. In this chain, TRBV4-2 is recombined with TRBJ2-1, and TRBD1 may be the D gene, going by 6 matching bases. Its CDR3 holds 16 amino acids, cysteine through phenylalanine. Only the CDR3 portion is preserved as DNA: 48 bases, with reading frame beginning at the first base. Between the V and J ends, shortened by 3 bases and 7 bases respectively, the junction contains 19 bases. Taken from the germline V gene, the CDR1 and CDR2 loops are LGHNA and YNFKEQ.